This T cell receptor (beta chain) came from a study of CD8 T cells in Susac syndrome. Study information: When their blood was taken, the Susac syndrome patients had either not yet had any therapy, were taking corticosteroids, or were taking intravenous immunoglobulin alone. Study-wide points: CD8+ clonal expansion in Susac peaked in TEMRA cells and active patients. In total CD8+ repertoires, over 15 Susac-specific public clones were found, and in CD8+ TEMRA repertoires, five were found.

Random hexamers were used to reverse transcribe roughly 0.45 to 1 ug of RNA. It was immunoSEQ multiplex PCR that amplified TCR beta CDR3 across 54 Vbeta and 13 Jbeta. TCRdb ran MiXCR on the immunoSEQ multiplex PCR reads and lists one entry per CDR3 protein. The sample yields roughly 80,000 distinct CDR3 sequences, around 94% seen once. To note about this clonotype: Its antigen is undetermined.

The CDR3 has 13 residues. Trimming removed 5 bases from V and 8 bases from J, with 15 bases in between. The gene calls are TRBV12-3 or TRBV12-4 and TRBJ1-2; a possible D gene is TRBD1 (5 bases). The specimen was CD8+ T cells from PBMCs. The sequence derives from a human donor with Susac syndrome. CDR3 DNA sequence: TGTGCCAGCAGTCCAGGGATGGCTATGGGCTACACCTTC. Protein: CASSPGMAMGYTF.